What follows are 28 T cell receptor beta chains derived from one specimen sequenced in a study of cytomegalovirus exposure and HLA in healthy donors. Clones were sequenced by immunoSEQ multiplex PCR, and TCRdb holds only the in-frame ones, with some missing. The sample carries some 40,000 clones, over 80% recorded once. The sequenced material came from PBMCs. The source of these receptors is a man aged 18 to 29 in good health and CMV-seronegative.

Points on this clone: Mismatch with germline at one junction end may stem from a read error. The chain links TRBV14 to TRBJ2-1; 7 positions match TRBD2. The CDR3 covers 10 residues. Germline V gene lookup returns CDR1 SGHDN and CDR2 FVKESK. The CDR3 loop reads CASSSGDAVF. CDR3 DNA: TGTGCCAGTTCTAGCGGCGATGCGGTCTTC. Variable domain in full (rest from reference TRBV14 and TRBJ2-1): EAGVTQFPSHSVIEKGQTVTLRCDPISGHDNLYWYRRVMGKEIKFLLHFVKESKQDESGMPNNRFLAERTGGTYSTLKVQPAELEDSGVYFCASSSGDAVFGPGTRLTVL.

As DNA, the CDR3 is TGTGCCAGCCGCGTCGGGGGGAGCACAGATACGCAGTATTTT. Its protein product is CASRVGGSTDTQYF. The chain is built from TRBV28 and TRBJ2-3; 7 nucleotides agree with TRBD2. The V segment lost 8 bases and the J segment 0 bases; nucleotides outside the gene matches: 5. This CDR3 has 14 amino acids. Germline CDR1 and CDR2: MDHEN and SYDVKM.

The chain links TRBV6-4 to TRBJ2-3, with TRBD2 matching 10 bases. The ends lost 0 bases at V and 2 bases at J; junction bases unmatched: 2. CDR3 length: 16 amino acids. Germline assignment: CDR1 MRHNA and CDR2 SNTAGT. For the CDR3, the DNA is TGTGCCAGCAGTGACTCGAGCGGGGGGGCCACAGATACGCAGTATTTT. This sequence encodes CASSDSSGGATDTQYF.

The V and J genes are TRBV5-8 and TRBJ1-1; D unclear. This CDR3 is 13 amino acids long. Germline-derived CDR1 and CDR2 are SGHTS and YDEGEE. The germline V and J ends were trimmed by 0 bases and 3 bases, with 6 bases remaining between them. The CDR3 loop is CASSLGRYTEAFF. The DNA of the CDR3 is TGTGCCAGCAGCTTGGGTCGGTACACTGAAGCTTTCTTT. Combining the CDR3 with reference TRBV5-8 and TRBJ1-1 gives the whole variable domain EAGVTQSPTHLIKTRGQQATLRCSPISGHTSVYWYQQALGLGLQFLLWYDEGEERNRGNFPPRFSGRQFPNYSSELNVNALELEDSALYLCASSLGRYTEAFFGQGTRLTVV.

There are a few counts of this clone. The chain has TRBV19 and TRBJ1-5; 7 nucleotides agree with TRBD1. Trimming at V came to 1 base and at J to 3 bases, leaving 3 bases not matched to a gene. CDR1 is LNHDA, CDR2 SQIVND, per germline (reference sequence). The CDR3 has 15 residues. The CDR3 region is CASSIGQGINQPQHF. The DNA for the CDR3 is TGTGCCAGTAGTATAGGACAGGGTATCAATCAGCCCCAGCATTTT.

The rearrangement joins TRBV29-1 to TRBJ1-1; TRBD1 matches at 7 bases. The length of the CDR3 is 15 residues. V gave up 6 bases and J gave up 1 base; unmatched junction bases: 11. Germline CDR1 SQVTM, CDR2 ANQGSEA. This CDR3 is CSVAPTGNGNTEAFF. CDR3 DNA: TGCAGCGTGGCGCCGACAGGGAACGGGAACACTGAAGCTTTCTTT.

As to this clone: Germline and junction disagree at one end, which may indicate a read error. This chain joins TRBV7-7 and TRBJ2-3; 8 nucleotides line up with TRBD1. Germline V gene data show CDR1 as SSHAT and CDR2 as FNYEAQ (reference sequence). The CDR3 has 13 amino acids. The DNA of the CDR3 is TGTGCTAGCAGCTATACAGGGGGAGATACGCAGTATTTT. It encodes CASSYTGGDTQYF. Based on the CDR3 plus reference TRBV7-7 and TRBJ2-3, the full variable domain is GAGVSQSPRYKVTKRGQDVTLRCDPISSHATLYWYQQALGQGPEFLTYFNYEAQPDKSGLPSDRFSAERPEGSISTLTIQRTEQRDSAMYRCASSYTGGDTQYFGPGTRLTVL.

J is TRBJ2-7 and V is TRBV7-9; 7 bases line up with TRBD1. The CDR3 length is 14 residues. Germline values: CDR1 SEHNR, CDR2 FQNEAQ (reference sequence). After removal of 3 bases from V and 0 bases from J, the junction contained 2 bases not matched to a gene. The CDR3: CASSFTGASYEQYF. The CDR3 bases are TGTGCCAGCAGCTTCACAGGGGCCTCCTACGAGCAGTACTTC.

The J gene is TRBJ2-1, the V gene TRBV4-2; 11 nucleotides match TRBD2. CDR3 length equals 18 residues. The V gene's germline CDR1 is LGHNA and CDR2 YNFKEQ. V lost 0 bases, J lost 4 bases, and 8 bases stayed unmatched. CDR3 in amino acids: CASSQDWVTSGEYNEQFF. CDR3 nucleotides: TGTGCCAGCAGCCAAGACTGGGTGACTAGCGGGGAATACAATGAGCAGTTCTTC.

The gene calls are TRBV29-1 and TRBJ1-5; D may be TRBD1 (5 bases). Germline V lookup: CDR1 SQVTM, CDR2 ANQGSEA. The ends were cut back, 1 base at V and 4 bases at J, with 8 bases in the middle. The CDR3 consists of 13 residues. The CDR3: CSVEGGVNQPQHF. CDR3 nucleotides: TGCAGCGTTGAAGGGGGGGTGAATCAGCCCCAGCATTTT. Supplemented by reference TRBV29-1 and TRBJ1-5, the full variable domain reads SAVISQKPSRDICQRGTSLTIQCQVDSQVTMMFWYRQQPGQSLTLIATANQGSEATYESGFVIDKFPISRPNLTFSTLTVSNMSPEDSSIYLCSVEGGVNQPQHFGDGTRLSIL.

The chain couples TRBV18 to TRBJ2-1; maybe TRBD1 (6 bases). The V gene's germline CDR1 is KGHSH and CDR2 LQKENI. With 2 bases removed from V and 14 bases from J, the gap between germline ends came to 19 bases. The CDR3 contains 14 residues. CDR3 DNA: TGTGCCAGCTCACCAACCGGGACAAGCAAAGGGAAGTTCTTC. Protein sequence: CASSPTGTSKGKFF.

The J gene is TRBJ2-4, the V gene TRBV7-9; 7 nucleotides line up with TRBD2. Germline loops: CDR1 SEHNR, CDR2 FQNEAQ (reference sequence). This CDR3 contains 15 residues. The J segment lost 8 bases and the V segment lost 2 bases, leaving 9 bases of the junction unmatched. The CDR3, as DNA: TGTGCCAGCAGCTTACGCGGGAGTAGTCTGGACATTCAGTACTTC. Translating gives CASSLRGSSLDIQYF.

This rearrangement joins TRBV5-5 to TRBJ1-3; no reliable D call. CDR1 is SGHKS, CDR2 YYEKEE, per germline (reference sequence). Trimming removed 4 bases at V and 0 bases at J, with 8 bases between. The CDR3 totals 14 residues. The CDR3: CASSTSGSGNTIYF. CDR3 bases: TGTGCCAGCAGCACGTCGGGCTCTGGAAACACCATATATTTT.

This rearrangement joins TRBV30 to TRBJ2-6; 7 bases are shared with TRBD1. Per the germline V gene, CDR1 is GTSNPN and CDR2 is SVGIG (reference sequence). V shed 6 bases and J 2 bases; nucleotides not matched to a gene: 1. The length of the CDR3 is 13 residues. The CDR3 DNA sequence: TGTGCCTGTGACAGGGCTGGGGCCAACGTCCTGACTTTC. Amino acid sequence: CACDRAGANVLTF.

The genes are TRBV5-6 and TRBJ2-7; 9 nucleotides agree with TRBD2. Trimming took 1 base from V and 2 from J; bases not matched to a gene: 7. The germline V gene has CDR1 SGHDT and CDR2 YYEEEE. CDR3 length equals 16 residues. This chain's CDR3 is CASSLYGTSQTYEQYF. The CDR3 DNA reads TGTGCCAGCAGCTTGTACGGGACTAGCCAAACCTACGAGCAGTACTTC.

In DNA, the CDR3 is TGTGCCAGCAGCGTAGCAGCGGTGAGCACAGATACGCAGTATTTT. As protein: CASSVAAVSTDTQYF. V and J are TRBV9 and TRBJ2-3, with D possibly matching TRBD2 (5 bases). The CDR3 sequence is 15 residues long. Germline CDR1 is SGDLS and CDR2 is YYNGEE. V was trimmed by 0 bases and J by 0 bases, leaving 8 bases between them.

This chain connects TRBV6-5 to TRBJ2-6, with D perhaps TRBD1 (5 bases). Germline assignment: CDR1 MNHEY and CDR2 SVGAGI. The CDR3 is 15 amino acids. V was pared by 6 bases and J by 3 bases, with 12 bases between. The DNA for the CDR3 is TGTGCCAGCAGAGAACGCAGGGTTGGGGCCAACGTCCTGACTTTC. Amino acids: CASRERRVGANVLTF.

The CDR3 DNA reads TGTGCCAGCAGCTCCGACAGGTCCAAAGCTTTCTTT. Protein product: CASSSDRSKAFF. This chain joins TRBV14 and TRBJ1-1, with D perhaps TRBD1 (6 bases). Germline V CDR1 and CDR2: SGHDN, FVKESK. The germline V and J ends were trimmed by 5 bases and 9 bases, with 13 bases remaining between them. The CDR3 spans 12 residues.

The chain combines TRBV6-5 with TRBJ1-4, with 8 positions matching TRBD1. The CDR3 is made up of 13 amino acids. CDR1 is MNHEY and CDR2 is SVGAGI in the germline V gene. Trimming took 2 bases from V and 10 from J; bases not matched to a gene: 3. Written as DNA, the CDR3 is TGTGCCAGCAGTTACACAACAGGGGGAAAACTGTTTTTT. It translates to CASSYTTGGKLFF.

This chain links TRBV7-9 with TRBJ2-1, with D possibly TRBD2 on 6 matching bases. The CDR3 covers 15 residues. CDR1 SEHNR and CDR2 FQNEAQ come from the germline V gene (reference sequence). V gave up 1 base and J gave up 6 bases, with 13 bases separating them. For the CDR3, the DNA is TGTGCCAGCAGCTTAGAGGCCTTGGGGGGCAATGAGCAGTTCTTC. Translation gives CASSLEALGGNEQFF.

This sequence joins TRBV10-3 and TRBJ2-5; TRBD1 matches 8 bases. The V gene end was trimmed by 6 bases and the J gene end by 2 bases; junction bases not matched to a gene: 8. The germline V gene has CDR1 ENHRY and CDR2 SYGVKD. The CDR3 is 15 residues long. For the CDR3, the DNA is TGTGCCATCAGGGTTGGGACAGGAAATCAAGAGACCCAGTACTTC. It specifies CAIRVGTGNQETQYF.

The chain uses TRBV5-4 and TRBJ2-1; 8 nucleotides line up with TRBD2. Germline V gene data show CDR1 as SGHNT and CDR2 as YYREEE (reference sequence). V lost 4 bases and J lost 7; bases outside the gene matches: 7. This CDR3 is 14 amino acids long. DNA for the CDR3: TGTGCCAGCAGCCCCGTCGGGAGGGGGAATGAGCAGTTCTTC. Amino acid sequence: CASSPVGRGNEQFF. Filled out from reference TRBV5-4 and TRBJ2-1, the complete variable domain reads ETGVTQSPTHLIKTRGQQVTLRCSSQSGHNTVSWYQQALGQGPQFIFQYYREEENGRGNFPPRFSGLQFPNYSSELNVNALELDDSALYLCASSPVGRGNEQFFGPGTRLTVL.

The gene calls are TRBV11-2 and TRBJ2-5; D might be TRBD2 (5 bases). The CDR3 has 14 residues. Per the germline V gene, CDR1 is SGHAT and CDR2 is FQNNGV. Trimming took 5 bases from V and 1 from J, leaving 11 bases between them. CDR3 DNA: TGTGCCAGCAGCAAGCGGACCCTCCAAGAGACCCAGTACTTC. Protein: CASSKRTLQETQYF.

The rearrangement joins TRBV6-5 to TRBJ2-2; D is possibly TRBD1 (7 bases). This CDR3 contains 16 residues. The V and J ends lost 1 base and 4 bases respectively, with 13 bases between them. The germline CDR1 and CDR2 sequences are MNHEY and SVGAGI. The CDR3, as DNA: TGTGCCAGCAGTTACTATTCAGGGGGGACCACCGGGGAGCTGTTTTTT. This sequence encodes CASSYYSGGTTGELFF.

The chain employs TRBV7-9 and TRBJ2-1; D is uncertain. Trimming shortened V by 5 bases and J by 5 bases, and 4 bases separated the two germline ends. This CDR3 region has 11 residues. Germline V lookup: CDR1 SEHNR, CDR2 FQNEAQ (reference sequence). CDR3 protein: CASSPDNEQFF. Written as DNA, the CDR3 is TGTGCCAGCAGCCCTGACAATGAGCAGTTCTTC.

This chain connects TRBV5-1 to TRBJ2-3; no clear D. CDR3 length equals 12 residues. V shed 2 bases and J shed 5 bases, with 6 bases lying between them. In germline, CDR1 is SGHRS, CDR2 YFSETQ. The chain's CDR3 is CASSFNGDTQYF. In DNA form, the CDR3 reads TGCGCCAGCAGCTTCAACGGAGATACGCAGTATTTT.

The rearrangement links TRBV19 to TRBJ1-5; D possibly corresponds to TRBD1 (5 bases). Trimming stripped 5 bases from V and 2 bases from J, with 13 bases between. Germline V gene lookup returns CDR1 LNHDA and CDR2 SQIVND (reference sequence). The CDR3 is 15 residues long. The CDR3 spells CASSLSRGGNQPQHF. CDR3 nucleotides: TGTGCCAGTAGTCTATCTAGGGGTGGCAATCAGCCCCAGCATTTT. Full variable domain (outside the CDR3, taken from reference TRBV19 and TRBJ1-5): DGGITQSPKYLFRKEGQNVTLSCEQNLNHDAMYWYRQDPGQGLRLIYYSQIVNDFQKGDIAEGYSVSREKKESFPLTVTSAQKNPTAFYLCASSLSRGGNQPQHFGDGTRLSIL.

The rearrangement uses TRBV19 and TRBJ1-2; TRBD1 agrees at 7 bases. CDR1 and CDR2 from the germline V gene are LNHDA and SQIVND (reference sequence). Trimming took 8 bases from V and 7 from J; bases not matched to a gene: 4. The CDR3 loop spans 11 amino acids. The CDR3 region is CASQDRAGYTF. CDR3 nucleotides: TGTGCCAGTCAAGACAGGGCTGGCTACACCTTC.